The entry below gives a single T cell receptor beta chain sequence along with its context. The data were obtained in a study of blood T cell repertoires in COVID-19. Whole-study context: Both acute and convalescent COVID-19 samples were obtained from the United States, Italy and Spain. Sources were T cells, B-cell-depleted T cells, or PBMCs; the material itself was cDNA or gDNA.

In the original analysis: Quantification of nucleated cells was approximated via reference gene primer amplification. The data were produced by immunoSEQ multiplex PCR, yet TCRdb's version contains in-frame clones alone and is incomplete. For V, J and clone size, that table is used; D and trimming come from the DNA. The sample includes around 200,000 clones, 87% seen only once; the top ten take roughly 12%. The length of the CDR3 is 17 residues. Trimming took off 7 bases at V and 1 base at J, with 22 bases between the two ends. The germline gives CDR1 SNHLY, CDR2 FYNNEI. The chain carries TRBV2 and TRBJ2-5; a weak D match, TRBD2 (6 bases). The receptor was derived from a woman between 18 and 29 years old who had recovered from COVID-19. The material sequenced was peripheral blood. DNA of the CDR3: TGTGCCAGCAAAAAGGCCAGTCGGGAGTTTTTCCAAGAGACCCAGTACTTC. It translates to CASKKASREFFQETQYF.